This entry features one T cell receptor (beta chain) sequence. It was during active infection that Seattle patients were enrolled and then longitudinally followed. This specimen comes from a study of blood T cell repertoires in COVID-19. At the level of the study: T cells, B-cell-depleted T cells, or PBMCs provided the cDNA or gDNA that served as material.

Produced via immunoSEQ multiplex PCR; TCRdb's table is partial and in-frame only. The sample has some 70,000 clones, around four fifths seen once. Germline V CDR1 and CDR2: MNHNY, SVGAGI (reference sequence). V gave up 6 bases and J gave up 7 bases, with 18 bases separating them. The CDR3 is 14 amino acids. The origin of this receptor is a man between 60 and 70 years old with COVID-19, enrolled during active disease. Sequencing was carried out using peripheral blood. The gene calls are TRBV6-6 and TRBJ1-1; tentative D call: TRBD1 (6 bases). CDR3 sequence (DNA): TGTGCCAGCAGAATAGAGGGGGATAGTGGTGAAGCTTTCTTT. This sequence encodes CASRIEGDSGEAFF.